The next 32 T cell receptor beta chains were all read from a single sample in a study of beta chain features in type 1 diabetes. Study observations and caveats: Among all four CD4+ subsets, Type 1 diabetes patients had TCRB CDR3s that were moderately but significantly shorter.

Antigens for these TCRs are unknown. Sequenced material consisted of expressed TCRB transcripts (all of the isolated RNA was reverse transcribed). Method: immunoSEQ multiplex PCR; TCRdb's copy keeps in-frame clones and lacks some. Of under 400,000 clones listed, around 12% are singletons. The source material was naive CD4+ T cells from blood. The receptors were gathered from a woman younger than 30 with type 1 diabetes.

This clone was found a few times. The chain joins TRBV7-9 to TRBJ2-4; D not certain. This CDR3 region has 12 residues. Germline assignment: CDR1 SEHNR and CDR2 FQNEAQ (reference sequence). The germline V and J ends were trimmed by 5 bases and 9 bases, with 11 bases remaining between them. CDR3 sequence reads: CASSPVSSIQYF. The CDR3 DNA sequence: TGTGCCAGCAGCCCAGTCTCCTCCATTCAGTACTTC.

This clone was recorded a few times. CDR3 region: CASSLTAGMNTEAFF. The CDR3 DNA reads TGTGCCAGCAGTTTAACCGCCGGTATGAACACTGAAGCTTTCTTT. The chain carries TRBV28 and TRBJ1-1; the D is unclear. The CDR3 extends over 15 amino acids. From germline, CDR1 is MDHEN and CDR2 SYDVKM. The V and J ends lost 2 bases and 0 bases respectively, with 10 bases between them.

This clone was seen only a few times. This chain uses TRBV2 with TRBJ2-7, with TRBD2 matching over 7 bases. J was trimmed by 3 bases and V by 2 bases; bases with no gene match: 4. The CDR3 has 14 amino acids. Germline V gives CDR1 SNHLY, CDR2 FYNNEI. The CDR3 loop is CASSERTSDYEQYF. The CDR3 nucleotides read TGTGCCAGCAGTGAACGTACTAGCGACTACGAGCAGTACTTC.

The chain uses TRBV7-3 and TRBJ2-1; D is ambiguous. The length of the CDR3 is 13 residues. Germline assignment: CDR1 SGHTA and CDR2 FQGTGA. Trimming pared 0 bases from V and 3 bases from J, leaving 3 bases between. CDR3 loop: CASSLTSYNEQFF. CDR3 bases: TGTGCCAGCAGCTTAACCAGCTACAATGAGCAGTTCTTC.

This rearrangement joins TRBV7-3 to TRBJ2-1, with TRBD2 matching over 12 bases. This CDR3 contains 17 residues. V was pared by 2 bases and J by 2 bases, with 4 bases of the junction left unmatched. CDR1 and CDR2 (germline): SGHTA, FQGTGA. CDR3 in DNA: TGTGCCAGCAGCTTAGGACTAGCGGGACAAACCTACAATGAGCAGTTCTTC. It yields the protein CASSLGLAGQTYNEQFF.

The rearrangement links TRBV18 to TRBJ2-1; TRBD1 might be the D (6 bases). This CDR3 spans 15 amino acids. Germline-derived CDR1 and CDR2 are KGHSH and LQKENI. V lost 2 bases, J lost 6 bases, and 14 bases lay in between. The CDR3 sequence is CASSPFFDRFNEQFF. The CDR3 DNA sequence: TGTGCCAGCTCACCATTTTTTGACAGGTTCAATGAGCAGTTCTTC.

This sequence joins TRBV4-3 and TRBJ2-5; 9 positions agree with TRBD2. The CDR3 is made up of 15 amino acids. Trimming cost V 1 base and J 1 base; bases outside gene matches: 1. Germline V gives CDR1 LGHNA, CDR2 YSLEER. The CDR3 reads CASSQVAGVQETQYF. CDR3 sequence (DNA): TGCGCCAGCAGCCAAGTAGCGGGGGTCCAAGAGACCCAGTACTTC.

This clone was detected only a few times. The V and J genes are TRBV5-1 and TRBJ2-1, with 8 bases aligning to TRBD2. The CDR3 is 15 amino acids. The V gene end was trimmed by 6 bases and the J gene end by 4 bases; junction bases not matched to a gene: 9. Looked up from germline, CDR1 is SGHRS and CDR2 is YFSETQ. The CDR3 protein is CASTSASGSYNEQFF. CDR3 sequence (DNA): TGCGCCAGCACCTCGGCGAGCGGGAGTTACAATGAGCAGTTCTTC.

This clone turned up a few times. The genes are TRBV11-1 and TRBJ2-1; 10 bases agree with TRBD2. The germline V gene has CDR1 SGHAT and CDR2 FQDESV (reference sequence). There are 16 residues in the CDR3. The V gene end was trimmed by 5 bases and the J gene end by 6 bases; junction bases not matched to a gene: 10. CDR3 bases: TGTGCCAGCAGCGACACTATACTAGCGGGGTTCAATGAGCAGTTCTTC. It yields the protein CASSDTILAGFNEQFF. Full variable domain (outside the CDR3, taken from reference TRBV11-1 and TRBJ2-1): EAEVAQSPRYKITEKSQAVAFWCDPISGHATLYWYRQILGQGPELLVQFQDESVVDDSQLPKDRFSAERLKGVDSTLKIQPAELGDSAMYLCASSDTILAGFNEQFFGPGTRLTVL.

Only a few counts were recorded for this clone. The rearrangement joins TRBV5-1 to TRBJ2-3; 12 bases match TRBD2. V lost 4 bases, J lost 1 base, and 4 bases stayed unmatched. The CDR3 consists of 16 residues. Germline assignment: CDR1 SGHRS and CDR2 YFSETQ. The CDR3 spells CASSTRTSGGTDTQYF. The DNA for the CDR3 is TGCGCCAGCAGCACCCGGACTAGCGGGGGCACAGATACGCAGTATTTT.

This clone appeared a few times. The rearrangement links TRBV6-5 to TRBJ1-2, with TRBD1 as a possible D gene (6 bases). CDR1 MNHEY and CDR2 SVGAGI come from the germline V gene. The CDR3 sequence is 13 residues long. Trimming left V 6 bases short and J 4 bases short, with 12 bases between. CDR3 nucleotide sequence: TGTGCCAGCAGCTCCGACAGGATCTATGGCTACACCTTC. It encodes CASSSDRIYGYTF.

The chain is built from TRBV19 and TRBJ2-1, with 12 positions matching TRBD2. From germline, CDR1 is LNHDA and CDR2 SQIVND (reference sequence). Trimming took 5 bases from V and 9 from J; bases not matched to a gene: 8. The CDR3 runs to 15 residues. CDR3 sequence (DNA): TGTGCCAGTAGTTCTCTAGCGGGAGGGCCCCCTGAGCAGTTCTTC. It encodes CASSSLAGGPPEQFF.

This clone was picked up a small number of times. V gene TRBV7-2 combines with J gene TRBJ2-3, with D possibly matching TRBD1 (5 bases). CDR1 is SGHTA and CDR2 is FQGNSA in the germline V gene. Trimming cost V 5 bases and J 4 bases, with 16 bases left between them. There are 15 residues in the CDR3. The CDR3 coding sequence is TGTGCCAGCAGCCCCGCGACAGCGTCCCCAGATACGCAGTATTTT. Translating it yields CASSPATASPDTQYF.

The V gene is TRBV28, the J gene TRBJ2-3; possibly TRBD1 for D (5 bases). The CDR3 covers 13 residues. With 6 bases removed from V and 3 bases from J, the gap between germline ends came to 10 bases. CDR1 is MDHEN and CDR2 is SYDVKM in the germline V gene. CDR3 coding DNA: TGTGCCAGCAGAGAAGACAGAACAGATACGCAGTATTTT. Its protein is CASREDRTDTQYF.

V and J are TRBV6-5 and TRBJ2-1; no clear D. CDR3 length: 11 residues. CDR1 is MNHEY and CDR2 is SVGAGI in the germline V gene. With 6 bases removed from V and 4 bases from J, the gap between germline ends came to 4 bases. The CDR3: CASRQYNEQFF. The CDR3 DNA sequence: TGTGCCAGCAGACAATACAATGAGCAGTTCTTC.

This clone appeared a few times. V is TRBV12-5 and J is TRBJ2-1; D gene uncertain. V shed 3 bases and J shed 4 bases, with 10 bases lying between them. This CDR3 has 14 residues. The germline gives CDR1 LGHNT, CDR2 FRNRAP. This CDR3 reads CASGFVGPYNEQFF. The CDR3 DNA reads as TGTGCTAGTGGTTTCGTCGGTCCTTACAATGAGCAGTTCTTC.

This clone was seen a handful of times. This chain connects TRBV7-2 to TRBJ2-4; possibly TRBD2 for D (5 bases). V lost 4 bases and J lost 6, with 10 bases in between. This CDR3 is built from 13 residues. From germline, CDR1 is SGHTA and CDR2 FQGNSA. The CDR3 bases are TGTGCCAGCAGCTCCGAGGCGGGAAACATTCAGTACTTC. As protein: CASSSEAGNIQYF.

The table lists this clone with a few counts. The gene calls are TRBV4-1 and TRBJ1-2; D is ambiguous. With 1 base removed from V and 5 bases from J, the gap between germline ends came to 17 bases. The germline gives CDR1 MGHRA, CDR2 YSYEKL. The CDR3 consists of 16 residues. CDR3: CASSQVGTRPVYGYTF. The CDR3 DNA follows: TGCGCCAGCAGCCAAGTCGGTACGCGCCCCGTTTATGGCTACACCTTC.

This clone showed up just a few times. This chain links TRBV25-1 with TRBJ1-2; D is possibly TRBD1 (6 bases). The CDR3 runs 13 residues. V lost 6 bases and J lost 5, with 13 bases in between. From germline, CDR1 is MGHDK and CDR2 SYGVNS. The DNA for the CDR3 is TGTGCCAGCAGCGACGGACAGATTTATGGCTACACCTTC. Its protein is CASSDGQIYGYTF.

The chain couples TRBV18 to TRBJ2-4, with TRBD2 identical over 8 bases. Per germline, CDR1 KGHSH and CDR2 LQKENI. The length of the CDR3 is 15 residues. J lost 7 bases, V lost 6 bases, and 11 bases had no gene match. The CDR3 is CASSPSRTGGNIQYF. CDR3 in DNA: TGTGCCAGCTCCCCCTCGCGGACGGGGGGGAACATTCAGTACTTC.

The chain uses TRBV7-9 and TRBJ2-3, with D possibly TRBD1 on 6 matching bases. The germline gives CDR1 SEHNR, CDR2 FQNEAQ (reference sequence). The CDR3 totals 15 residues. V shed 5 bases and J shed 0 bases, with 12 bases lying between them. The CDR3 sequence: CASSPGTYSTDTQYF. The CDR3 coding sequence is TGTGCCAGCAGCCCGGGGACATACAGCACAGATACGCAGTATTTT. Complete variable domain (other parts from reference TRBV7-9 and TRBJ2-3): DTGVSQNPRHKITKRGQNVTFRCDPISEHNRLYWYRQTLGQGPEFLTYFQNEAQLEKSRLLSDRFSAERPKGSFSTLEIQRTEQGDSAMYLCASSPGTYSTDTQYFGPGTRLTVL.

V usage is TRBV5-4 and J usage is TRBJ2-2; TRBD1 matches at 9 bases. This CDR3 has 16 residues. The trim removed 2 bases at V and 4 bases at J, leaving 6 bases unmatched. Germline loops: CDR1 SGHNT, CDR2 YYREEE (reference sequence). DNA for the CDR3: TGTGCCAGCAGCTTCCCGGGACAGGGAATCACCGGGGAGCTGTTTTTT. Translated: CASSFPGQGITGELFF.

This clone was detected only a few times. CDR3 in amino acids: CASSVLGNSGNTIYF. CDR3 bases: TGTGCCAGCAGCGTACTGGGCAACAGTGGAAACACCATATATTTT. V and J are TRBV9 and TRBJ1-3; D gene uncertain. The CDR3 sequence is 15 residues long. In germline, CDR1 is SGDLS, CDR2 YYNGEE. The ends were cut back, 1 base at V and 3 bases at J, with 11 bases in the middle.

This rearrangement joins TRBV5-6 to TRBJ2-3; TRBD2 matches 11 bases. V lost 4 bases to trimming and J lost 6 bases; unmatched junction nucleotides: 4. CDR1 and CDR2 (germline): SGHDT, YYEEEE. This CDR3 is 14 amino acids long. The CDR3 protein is CASSVSGGVDTQYF. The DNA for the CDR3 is TGTGCCAGCAGCGTTAGCGGGGGGGTGGATACGCAGTATTTT.

The CDR3 coding sequence is TGTGCCAGCAGCCTAGGCGTTGGGACTAGCAAGGCCAATGAGCAGTTCTTC. Encoded protein: CASSLGVGTSKANEQFF. The chain has TRBV4-2 and TRBJ2-1; TRBD2 agrees at 9 bases. The germline CDR1 and CDR2 sequences are LGHNA and YNFKEQ. After removal of 4 bases from V and 6 bases from J, the junction contained 13 bases not matched to a gene. The CDR3 totals 17 residues.

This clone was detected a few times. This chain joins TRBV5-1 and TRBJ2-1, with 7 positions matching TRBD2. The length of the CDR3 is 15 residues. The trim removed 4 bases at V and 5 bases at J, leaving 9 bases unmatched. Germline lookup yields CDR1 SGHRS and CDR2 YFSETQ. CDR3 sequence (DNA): TGCGCCAGCAGCCCTCGTAGCGGGCCAAACAATGAGCAGTTCTTC. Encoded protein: CASSPRSGPNNEQFF.

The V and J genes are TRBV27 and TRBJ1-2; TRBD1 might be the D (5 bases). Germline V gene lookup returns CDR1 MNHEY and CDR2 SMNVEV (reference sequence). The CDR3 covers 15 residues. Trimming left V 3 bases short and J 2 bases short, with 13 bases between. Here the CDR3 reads CASSFGVQGNYGYTF. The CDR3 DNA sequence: TGTGCCAGCAGTTTTGGAGTGCAGGGAAACTATGGCTACACCTTC.

CDR3 in DNA: TGTGCCAGCATCCACAGGGGCGCGGCCAAAAACATTCAGTACTTC. Translated, it gives CASIHRGAAKNIQYF. The chain has TRBV21-1 and TRBJ2-4; the table gives TRBD1 as D, unverified against the DNA. TRBV21-1 is designated a pseudogene. CDR3 size: 15 residues.

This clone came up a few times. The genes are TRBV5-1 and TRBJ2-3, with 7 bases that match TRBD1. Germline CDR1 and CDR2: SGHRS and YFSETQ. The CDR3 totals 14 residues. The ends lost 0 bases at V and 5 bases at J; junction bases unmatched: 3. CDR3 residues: CASSLGDRVDTQYF. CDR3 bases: TGCGCCAGCAGCTTGGGCGACAGGGTAGATACGCAGTATTTT.

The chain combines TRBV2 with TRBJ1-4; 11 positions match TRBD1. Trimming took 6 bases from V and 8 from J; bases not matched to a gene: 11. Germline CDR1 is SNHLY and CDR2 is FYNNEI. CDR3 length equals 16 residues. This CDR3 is CASRRSDRGQGEKLFF. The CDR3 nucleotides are TGTGCCAGCAGGCGGTCGGACAGGGGGCAGGGGGAAAAACTGTTTTTT. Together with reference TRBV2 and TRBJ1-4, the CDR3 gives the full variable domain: EPEVTQTPSHQVTQMGQEVILRCVPISNHLYFYWYRQILGQKVEFLVSFYNNEISEKSEIFDDQFSVERPDGSNFTLKIRSTKLEDSAMYFCASRRSDRGQGEKLFFGSGTQLSVL.

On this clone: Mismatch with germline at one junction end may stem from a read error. The CDR3 region is CASSQDFTGQTKSIQYF. The CDR3 DNA reads as TGCGCCAGCAGCCAAGATTTTACGGGACAGACAAAAAGCATTCAGTACTTC. The V gene is TRBV4-3, the J gene TRBJ2-4; 7 bases line up with TRBD1. The germline V gene has CDR1 LGHNA and CDR2 YSLEER. The CDR3 runs to 17 residues.

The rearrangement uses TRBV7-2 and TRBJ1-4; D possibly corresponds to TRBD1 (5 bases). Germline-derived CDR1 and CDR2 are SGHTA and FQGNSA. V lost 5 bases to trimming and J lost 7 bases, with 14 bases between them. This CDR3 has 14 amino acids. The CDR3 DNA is TGTGCCAGCAGCCCTAGACATCAGGGTGAAAAACTGTTTTTT. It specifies CASSPRHQGEKLFF.